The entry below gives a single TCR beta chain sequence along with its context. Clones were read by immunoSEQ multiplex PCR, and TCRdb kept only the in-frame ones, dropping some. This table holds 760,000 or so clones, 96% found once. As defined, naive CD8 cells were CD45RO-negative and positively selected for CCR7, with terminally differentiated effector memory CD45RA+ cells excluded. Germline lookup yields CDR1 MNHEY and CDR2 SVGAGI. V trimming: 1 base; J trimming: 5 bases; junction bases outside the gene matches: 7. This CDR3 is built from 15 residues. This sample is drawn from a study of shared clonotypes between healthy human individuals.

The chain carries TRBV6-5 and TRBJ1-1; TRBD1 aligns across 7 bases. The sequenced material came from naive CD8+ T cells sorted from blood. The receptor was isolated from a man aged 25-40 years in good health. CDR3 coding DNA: TGTGCCAGCAGTTACTTAGGGCAGGGGGATACTGAAGCTTTCTTT. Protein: CASSYLGQGDTEAFF.